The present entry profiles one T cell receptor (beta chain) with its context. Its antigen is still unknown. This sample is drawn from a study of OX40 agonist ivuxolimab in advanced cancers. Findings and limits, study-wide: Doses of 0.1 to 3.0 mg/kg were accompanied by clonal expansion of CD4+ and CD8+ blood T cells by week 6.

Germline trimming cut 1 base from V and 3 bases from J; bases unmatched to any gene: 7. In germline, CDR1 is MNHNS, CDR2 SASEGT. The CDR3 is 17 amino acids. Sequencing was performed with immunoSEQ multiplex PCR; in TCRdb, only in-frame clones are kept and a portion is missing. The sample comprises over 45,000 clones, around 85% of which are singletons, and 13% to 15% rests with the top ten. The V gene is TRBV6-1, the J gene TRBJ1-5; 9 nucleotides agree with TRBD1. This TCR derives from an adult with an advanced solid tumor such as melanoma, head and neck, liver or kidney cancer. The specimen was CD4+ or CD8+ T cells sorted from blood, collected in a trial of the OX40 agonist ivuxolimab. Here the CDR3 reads CASSEVGTGYVNQPQHF. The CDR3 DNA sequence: TGTGCCAGCAGTGAAGTAGGGACAGGGTATGTCAATCAGCCCCAGCATTTT.